The clone carrying this T cell receptor beta chain has more than one count but fewer than ten. Its specificity is not known. The data belong to a study of cytomegalovirus exposure and HLA in healthy donors. Study-level points and caveats: Earlier findings revealed that most TCR beta V segments proved productive either about 87% or about 30% of the time. The authors later linked a missense DCLRE1C variant to TCR beta V- and J-gene trimming. Researchers reportedly found TCR beta sequences accurately predicted most subjects' HLA-A and HLA-B alleles.

The PCR was carried out with 60 Vbeta primers and 13 Jbeta primers. Generated by immunoSEQ multiplex PCR, the TCRdb table keeps only in-frame clones and is missing some. The sample consists of 100,000 to 150,000 clones, roughly 70% of them appearing once. The CDR3 contains 13 residues. V gave up 1 base and J gave up 5 bases, with 8 bases separating them. Germline V gene data show CDR1 as SNHLY and CDR2 as FYNNEI. The V and J genes are TRBV2 and TRBJ2-5, with D perhaps TRBD2 (6 bases). Material for sequencing was PBMCs. The sequence came from a young man in good health and CMV-seronegative. CDR3 sequence (DNA): TGTGCCAGCAGTGAAGAGCGGGTTGAGACCCAGTACTTC. Protein product: CASSEERVETQYF.